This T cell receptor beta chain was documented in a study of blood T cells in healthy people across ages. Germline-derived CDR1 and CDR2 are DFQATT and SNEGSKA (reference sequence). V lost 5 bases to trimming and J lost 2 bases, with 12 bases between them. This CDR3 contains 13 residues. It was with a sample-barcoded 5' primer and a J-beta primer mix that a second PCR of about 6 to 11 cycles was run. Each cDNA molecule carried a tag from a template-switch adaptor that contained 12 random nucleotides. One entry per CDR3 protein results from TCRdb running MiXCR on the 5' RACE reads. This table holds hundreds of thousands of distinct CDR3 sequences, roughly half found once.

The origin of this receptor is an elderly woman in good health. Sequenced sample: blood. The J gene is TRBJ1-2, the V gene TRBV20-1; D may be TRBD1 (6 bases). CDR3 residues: CSAQQGINYGYTF. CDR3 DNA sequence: TGCAGTGCTCAGCAGGGGATCAACTATGGCTACACCTTC.